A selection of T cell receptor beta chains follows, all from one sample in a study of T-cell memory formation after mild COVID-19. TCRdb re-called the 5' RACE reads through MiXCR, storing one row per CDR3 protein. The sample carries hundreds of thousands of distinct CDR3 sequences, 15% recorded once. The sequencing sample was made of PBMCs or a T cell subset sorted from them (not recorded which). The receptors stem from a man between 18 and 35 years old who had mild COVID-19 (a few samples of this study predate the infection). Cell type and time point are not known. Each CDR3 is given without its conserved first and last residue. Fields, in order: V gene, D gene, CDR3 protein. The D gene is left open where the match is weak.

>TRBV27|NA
ASSDQGGRTEAF
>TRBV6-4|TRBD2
ASSSGLAGSDTQY
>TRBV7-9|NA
ASSLARRGTEAF
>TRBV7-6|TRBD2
ASSFTSGGAFADTQY
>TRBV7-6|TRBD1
ASSQYRQGLGETQY
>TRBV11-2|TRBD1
ASSSNQGQGLHIQY
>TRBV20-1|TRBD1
SAGQGHTGELF
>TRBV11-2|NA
ASSLDGTWETQY
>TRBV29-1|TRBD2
SVERSGGRVEQF
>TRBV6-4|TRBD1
ASSDSGTGYNQPQH
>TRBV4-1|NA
ASSNQETQY
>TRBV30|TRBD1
AWSRGQSTDTQY
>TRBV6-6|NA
ASSQAIGGELF
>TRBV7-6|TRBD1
ASSLAPGGQGIDTQY
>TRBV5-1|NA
ASSAGYQETQY
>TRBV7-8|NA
ASSWTRVHANTGELF